This T cell receptor beta chain was recovered during a study of T-cell reconstitution after alpha-beta-depleted transplantation in children. Germline V CDR1 and CDR2: SGHAT, FQNNGV. Trimming left V 1 base short and J 7 bases short, with 19 bases between. CDR3 length: 16 residues. Library preparation (for TCRbeta) was performed with unique molecular identifiers. From the PCR reads, TCRdb called clonotypes with MiXCR, one entry per CDR3 protein. This table holds more than 150,000 distinct CDR3 sequences, roughly 15% found once. The TCR originated in a human donor who donated a stem cell graft to a child with acute lymphoblastic leukemia. The chain links TRBV11-2 to TRBJ1-2; no firm D call. Material: PBMCs from the stem cell graft donor, obtained from the stem cell graft. CDR3 nucleotides: TGTGCCAGCAGCTTAGGTTACGACCCTGAAATCGGTGGCTACACCTTC. Translating it yields CASSLGYDPEIGGYTF.